This entry describes one T cell receptor beta chain. The antigen is not known. Every donor was a healthy person donating bone marrow. These data are taken from a study of cytomegalovirus exposure and HLA in healthy donors. Study summary: The Caucasian-associated ancestry cluster held 65% to 90% of 300 to 450 genotyped donors. Overall study findings and caveats: In a later analysis, TCR beta V- and J-gene trimming showed a link to a missense DCLRE1C variant.

The PCR had 60 Vbeta and 13 Jbeta primers. Profiling relied on immunoSEQ multiplex PCR, and the TCRdb table lists in-frame clones only, not all of them. The sample shows under 110,000 clones, more than 60% of them seen only once. V lost 5 bases to trimming and J lost 6 bases; unmatched junction nucleotides: 11. Germline V gene lookup returns CDR1 SGHRS and CDR2 YFSETQ. The CDR3 spans 15 residues. Sequenced material: PBMCs. The chain is built from TRBV5-1 and TRBJ1-5; TRBD1 matches 7 bases. This receptor was taken from a man aged 60 to 69 in good health and CMV-seronegative. The CDR3 DNA reads as TGCGCCAGCAGACAGGGGCCCCGGGATGGTCAGCCCCAGCATTTT. It yields the protein CASRQGPRDGQPQHF.